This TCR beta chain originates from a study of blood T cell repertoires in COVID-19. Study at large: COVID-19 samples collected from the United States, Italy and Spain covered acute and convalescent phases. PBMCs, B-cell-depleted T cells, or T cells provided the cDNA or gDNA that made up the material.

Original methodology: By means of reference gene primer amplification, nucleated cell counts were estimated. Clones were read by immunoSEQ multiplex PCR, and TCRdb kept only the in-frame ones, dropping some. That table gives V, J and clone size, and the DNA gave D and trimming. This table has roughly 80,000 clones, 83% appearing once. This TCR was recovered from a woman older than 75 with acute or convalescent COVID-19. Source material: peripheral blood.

In DNA form, the CDR3 reads TGTGCCTCGGACAGGGGTACCTCCGGAAACACCATATATTTT. Translation: CASDRGTSGNTIYF. The chain uses TRBV30 and TRBJ1-3; 9 positions match TRBD1. This CDR3 has 14 amino acids. With 7 bases clipped from V and 4 bases from J, the junction kept 8 bases outside the gene matches. The germline gives CDR1 GTSNPN, CDR2 SVGIG (reference sequence).